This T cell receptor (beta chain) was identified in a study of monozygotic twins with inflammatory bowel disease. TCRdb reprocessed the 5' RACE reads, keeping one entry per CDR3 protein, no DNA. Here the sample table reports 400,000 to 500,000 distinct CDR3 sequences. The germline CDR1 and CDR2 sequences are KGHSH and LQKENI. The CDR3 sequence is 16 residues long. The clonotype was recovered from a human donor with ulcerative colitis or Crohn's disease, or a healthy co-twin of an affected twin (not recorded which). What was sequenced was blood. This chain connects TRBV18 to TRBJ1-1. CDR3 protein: CASSQLEAQDNTEAFF.